The 4 T cell receptor beta chains below were found in one sample sequenced in a study of CD8 T cells in ankylosing spondylitis. TCRdb ran MiXCR on the 5' RACE reads and lists one entry per CDR3 protein. The sample carries some 270,000 distinct CDR3 sequences, 15% to 20% recorded once. The sample comprised blood, either unsorted or a sorted T cell fraction (not recorded which). The receptors come from a male donor with ankylosing spondylitis or in good health (not recorded which).

J is TRBJ2-5 and V is TRBV20-1, with a possible D match to TRBD2 (5 bases). Germline CDR1 reads DFQATT; CDR2 reads SNEGSKA (reference sequence). Deletions cut 4 bases from V and 7 bases from J, with 13 bases between. The CDR3 spans 12 residues. The CDR3 loop reads CSAKSGEGTQYF. CDR3 nucleotide sequence: TGCAGTGCTAAAAGCGGAGAGGGGACCCAGTACTTC.

A few counts support this clonotype. The gene calls are TRBV29-1 and TRBJ2-1; D not resolved. Trimming stripped 0 bases from V and 4 bases from J, with 22 bases between. This CDR3 region has 18 residues. Per the germline V gene, CDR1 is SQVTM and CDR2 is ANQGSEA. In DNA form, the CDR3 reads TGCAGCGTTGAAGATCCGGCAGGCCCCGGGTTGGGTTACAATGAGCAGTTCTTC. Translation gives CSVEDPAGPGLGYNEQFF.

The chain has TRBV27 and TRBJ2-7; possibly TRBD2 for D (6 bases). The CDR3 consists of 15 residues. V lost 5 bases and J 0 bases, leaving 14 bases between the germline ends. Germline CDR1 and CDR2: MNHEY and SMNVEV (reference sequence). The CDR3 nucleotides read TGTGCCAGCAGTCCAAGTTGGGGGGTCTCCTACGAGCAGTACTTC. Translating gives CASSPSWGVSYEQYF.

This chain joins TRBV4-1 and TRBJ2-1; TRBD2 aligns across 11 bases. Germline loops: CDR1 MGHRA, CDR2 YSYEKL. Trimming took 0 bases from V and 2 from J; bases not matched to a gene: 15. This CDR3 is 21 amino acids long. The CDR3 region has the DNA TGCGCCAGCAGCCAAGATGCAGTAGCGGGAGGGCCGGTATCTACCTACAATGAGCAGTTCTTC. It translates to CASSQDAVAGGPVSTYNEQFF.